The rows below give T cell receptor beta chains drawn from one sample of a study of T cell changes during pregnancy in multiple sclerosis. Data came from immunoSEQ multiplex PCR; TCRdb stores just in-frame clones and leaves some out. In the table there are tens of thousands of clones, about 89% of which are singletons. The material was CD4+ T cells from peripheral blood mononuclear cells, obtained in the first trimester of pregnancy. All receptors come from a female donor with multiple sclerosis, enrolled in a pregnancy study. Each CDR3 is given with its conserved first and last residue. A D gene is named only where the DNA matches it firmly. Clone size is stated in some rows and not others, as once, few, many or a class when expanded.

J gene: TRBJ1-2
clone size: -
D gene: -
CDR3 length: 15
V gene: TRBV19
CDR3 protein: CASSTGQRSNYGYTF
CDR3 DNA: TGTGCCAGTAGTACTGGACAGCGATCTAACTATGGCTACACCTTC

J gene: TRBJ2-7
clone size: -
D gene: TRBD1
CDR3 length: 14
V gene: TRBV19
CDR3 protein: CASSSQGESYEQYF
CDR3 DNA: TGTGCCAGTAGTTCCCAGGGGGAAAGCTACGAGCAGTACTTC

J gene: TRBJ2-5
clone size: -
D gene: TRBD2
CDR3 length: 15
V gene: TRBV7-9
CDR3 protein: CASSLPAGGQETQYF
CDR3 DNA: TGTGCCAGCAGCTTACCAGCGGGAGGTCAAGAGACCCAGTACTTC

J gene: TRBJ1-1
clone size: -
D gene: TRBD1
CDR3 length: 17
V gene: TRBV5-4
CDR3 protein: CASSPGQGRGLYTEAFF
CDR3 DNA: TGTGCCAGCAGCCCGGGACAGGGGCGCGGGCTGTACACTGAAGCTTTCTTT

J gene: TRBJ1-5
clone size: -
D gene: -
CDR3 length: 14
V gene: TRBV28
CDR3 protein: CASRRGGGNQPQHF
CDR3 DNA: TGTGCCAGCAGGCGGGGGGGAGGCAATCAGCCCCAGCATTTT

J gene: TRBJ2-6
clone size: few
D gene: -
CDR3 length: 15
V gene: TRBV30
CDR3 protein: CAWSVVVTGANVLTF
CDR3 DNA: TGTGCCTGGAGTGTCGTAGTAACTGGGGCCAACGTCCTGACTTTC

J gene: TRBJ2-2
clone size: -
D gene: -
CDR3 length: 13
V gene: TRBV27
CDR3 protein: CASRPGNTGELFF
CDR3 DNA: TGTGCCAGCAGGCCGGGGAACACCGGGGAGCTGTTTTTT

J gene: TRBJ2-7
clone size: -
D gene: -
CDR3 length: 14
V gene: TRBV4-2
CDR3 protein: CASSRQEGDYEQYF
CDR3 DNA: TGTGCCAGCAGCCGGCAAGAGGGAGACTACGAGCAGTACTTC

J gene: TRBJ2-7
clone size: -
D gene: TRBD1
CDR3 length: 14
V gene: TRBV2
CDR3 protein: CASRGDRGAYEQYF
CDR3 DNA: TGTGCCAGTAGAGGGGACAGGGGGGCCTACGAGCAGTACTTC

J gene: TRBJ2-4
clone size: -
D gene: TRBD2
CDR3 length: 16
V gene: TRBV5-1
CDR3 protein: CASSSGTSGSQNIQYF
CDR3 DNA: TGCGCCAGCAGCTCAGGGACTAGCGGGTCCCAGAACATTCAGTACTTC

J gene: TRBJ2-5
clone size: once
D gene: TRBD2
CDR3 length: 18
V gene: TRBV13
CDR3 protein: CASRQAGLAGERQETQYF
CDR3 DNA: TGTGCCAGCCGTCAGGCGGGACTAGCGGGAGAGCGGCAAGAGACCCAGTACTTC

J gene: TRBJ1-2
clone size: -
D gene: TRBD1
CDR3 length: 14
V gene: TRBV10-1
CDR3 protein: CASSERDRGNGYTF
CDR3 DNA: TGCGCCAGCAGTGAGCGGGACAGGGGGAACGGCTACACCTTC

J gene: TRBJ2-7
clone size: -
D gene: -
CDR3 length: 15
V gene: TRBV7-9
CDR3 protein: CASSLWMGASYEQYF
CDR3 DNA: TGTGCCAGCAGCTTATGGATGGGAGCCTCCTACGAGCAGTACTTC

J gene: TRBJ2-7
clone size: -
D gene: -
CDR3 length: 13
V gene: TRBV6-1
CDR3 protein: CASSAHRTYEQYF
CDR3 DNA: TGTGCCAGCAGTGCACACAGAACCTACGAGCAGTACTTC

J gene: TRBJ2-7
clone size: -
D gene: TRBD1
CDR3 length: 15
V gene: TRBV5-4
CDR3 protein: CASSLAPGQGGEQYF
CDR3 DNA: TGTGCCAGCAGCTTGGCCCCAGGACAGGGCGGCGAGCAGTACTTC

J gene: TRBJ2-7
clone size: -
D gene: -
CDR3 length: 14
V gene: TRBV2
CDR3 protein: CASREQGPTNEQYF
CDR3 DNA: TGTGCCAGCAGGGAACAGGGTCCCACTAACGAGCAGTACTTC

J gene: TRBJ1-2
clone size: -
D gene: -
CDR3 length: 14
V gene: TRBV6-1
CDR3 protein: CASSESQGSYGYTF
CDR3 DNA: TGTGCCAGCAGTGAAAGTCAGGGGAGCTATGGCTACACCTTC

J gene: TRBJ2-2
clone size: -
D gene: TRBD2
CDR3 length: 19
V gene: TRBV5-1
CDR3 protein: CASSLLGLAGNADTGELFF
CDR3 DNA: TGCGCCAGCAGCTTGTTAGGACTAGCGGGAAACGCGGACACCGGGGAGCTGTTTTTT

J gene: TRBJ2-3
clone size: once
D gene: TRBD2
CDR3 length: 15
V gene: TRBV19
CDR3 protein: CASALTAGGTDTQYF
CDR3 DNA: TGTGCCAGTGCTCTGACGGCGGGGGGTACAGATACGCAGTATTTT

J gene: TRBJ2-7
clone size: -
D gene: TRBD1
CDR3 length: 16
V gene: TRBV15
CDR3 protein: CATSRDGGQGGIEQYF
CDR3 DNA: TGTGCCACCAGCAGAGATGGGGGACAGGGGGGGATCGAGCAGTACTTC

J gene: TRBJ2-3
clone size: -
D gene: -
CDR3 length: 16
V gene: TRBV4-1
CDR3 protein: CASSQETPTSTDTQYF
CDR3 DNA: TGCGCCAGCAGCCAAGAGACACCAACTAGCACAGATACGCAGTATTTT

J gene: TRBJ2-7
clone size: -
D gene: -
CDR3 length: 14
V gene: TRBV18
CDR3 protein: CASSPDRTFYEQYF
CDR3 DNA: TGTGCCAGCTCACCAGACAGGACCTTCTACGAGCAGTACTTC

J gene: TRBJ2-5
clone size: -
D gene: TRBD2
CDR3 length: 17
V gene: TRBV4-1
CDR3 protein: CASSQRLAGGPGETQYF
CDR3 DNA: TGCGCCAGCAGCCAACGACTAGCGGGAGGGCCGGGGGAGACCCAGTACTTC

J gene: TRBJ2-1
clone size: -
D gene: -
CDR3 length: 14
V gene: TRBV6-4
CDR3 protein: CASSDSPSWNEQFF
CDR3 DNA: TGTGCCAGCAGTGACAGCCCTAGTTGGAATGAGCAGTTCTTC

J gene: TRBJ2-5
clone size: -
D gene: -
CDR3 length: 18
V gene: TRBV1
CDR3 protein: CTSRSTPQLAGAQETQYF
CDR3 DNA: TGCACCAGCAGGAGTACCCCCCAACTAGCGGGAGCCCAAGAGACCCAGTACTTC